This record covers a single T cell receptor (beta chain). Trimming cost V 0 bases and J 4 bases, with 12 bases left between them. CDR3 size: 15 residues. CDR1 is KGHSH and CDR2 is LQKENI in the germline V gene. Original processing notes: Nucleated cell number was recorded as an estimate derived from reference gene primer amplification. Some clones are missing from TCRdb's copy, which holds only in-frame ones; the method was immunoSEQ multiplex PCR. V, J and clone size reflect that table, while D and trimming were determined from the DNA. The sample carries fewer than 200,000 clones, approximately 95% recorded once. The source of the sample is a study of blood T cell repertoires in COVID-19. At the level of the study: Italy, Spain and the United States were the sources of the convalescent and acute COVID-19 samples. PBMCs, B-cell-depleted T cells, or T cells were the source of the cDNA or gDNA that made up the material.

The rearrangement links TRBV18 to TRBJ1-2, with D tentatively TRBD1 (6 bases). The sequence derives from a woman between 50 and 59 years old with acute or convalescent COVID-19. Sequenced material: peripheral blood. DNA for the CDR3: TGTGCCAGCTCACCACCGGGCGGGGGCCCCTATGGCTACACCTTC. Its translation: CASSPPGGGPYGYTF.